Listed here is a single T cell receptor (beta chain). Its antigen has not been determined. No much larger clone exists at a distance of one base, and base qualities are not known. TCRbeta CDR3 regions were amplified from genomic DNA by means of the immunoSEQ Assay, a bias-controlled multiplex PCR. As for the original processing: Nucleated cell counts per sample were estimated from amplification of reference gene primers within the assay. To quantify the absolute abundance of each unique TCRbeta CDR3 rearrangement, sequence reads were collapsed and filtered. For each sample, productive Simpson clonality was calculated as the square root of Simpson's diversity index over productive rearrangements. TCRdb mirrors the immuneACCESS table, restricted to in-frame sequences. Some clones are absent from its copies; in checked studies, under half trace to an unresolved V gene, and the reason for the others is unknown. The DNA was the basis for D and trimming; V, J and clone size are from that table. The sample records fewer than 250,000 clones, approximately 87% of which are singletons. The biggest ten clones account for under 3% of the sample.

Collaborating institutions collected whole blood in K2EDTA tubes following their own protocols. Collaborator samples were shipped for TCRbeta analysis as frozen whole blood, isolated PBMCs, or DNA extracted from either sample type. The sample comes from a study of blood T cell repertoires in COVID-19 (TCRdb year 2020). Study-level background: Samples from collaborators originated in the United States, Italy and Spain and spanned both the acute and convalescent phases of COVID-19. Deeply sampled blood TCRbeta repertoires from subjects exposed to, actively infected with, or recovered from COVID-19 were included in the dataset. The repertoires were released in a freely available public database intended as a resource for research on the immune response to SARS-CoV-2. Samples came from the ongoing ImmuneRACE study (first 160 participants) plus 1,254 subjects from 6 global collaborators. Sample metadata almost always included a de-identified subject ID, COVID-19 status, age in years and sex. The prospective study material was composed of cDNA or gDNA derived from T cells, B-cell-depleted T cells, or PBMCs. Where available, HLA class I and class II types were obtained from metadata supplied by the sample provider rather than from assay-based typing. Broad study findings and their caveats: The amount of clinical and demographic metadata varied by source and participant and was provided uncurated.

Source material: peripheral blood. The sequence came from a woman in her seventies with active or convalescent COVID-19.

The CDR3 region reads CASSPDTGAYNEQFF. The base sequence is TGTGCCAGCAGCCCCGACACGGGAGCGTACAATGAGCAGTTCTTC. This sequence uses TRBV7-7 and TRBJ2-1, with TRBD2 perhaps the D gene, on 6 matching bases. Taken from the germline V gene (reference sequence), the CDR1 and CDR2 loops are SSHAT and FNYEAQ. From cysteine to phenylalanine, the CDR3 is 15 amino acids long. Only the CDR3 part of the read is kept: 45 bases, read in frame from the first base. V was cut back by 5 bases and J by 4 bases, leaving a gap of 15 bases between them.